This T cell receptor beta chain is drawn from a study of response to subunit inactivated influenza vaccine. This CDR3 has 14 amino acids. The germline V gene encodes CDR1 MDHEN and CDR2 SYDVKM. V was trimmed by 2 bases and J by 0 bases, leaving 7 bases between them. Study results and limitations: The study's authors posited that every seasonal influenza vaccination enlists few new T cells.

From the RT-PCR reads, TCRdb called clonotypes with MiXCR, one entry per CDR3 protein. Among 490,000 or so distinct CDR3 sequences, 7.6% were seen once, and the ten largest hold 10% to 15%. This clonotype was found many times. The antigen is undetermined. J is TRBJ1-1 and V is TRBV28, with unresolved D. The sample was PBMCs from blood, taken around 2 years after vaccination. This TCR came from a man aged 50 to 75 who received an inactivated influenza vaccine. CDR3 DNA sequence: TGTGCCAGCAGTTTACACAGCATGAACACTGAAGCTTTCTTT. Amino acid sequence: CASSLHSMNTEAFF.